Below are 9 T cell receptor beta chains sequenced from a single sample in a study of early T cells in non-severe SARS-CoV-2 infection. TCRdb itself ran the 5' RACE reads through MiXCR, one entry per CDR3 protein. The table has 76,000 or so distinct CDR3 sequences, about 11% seen once. Sequencing was carried out using whole blood. The receptors come from an adult who was a healthcare worker with PCR-confirmed SARS-CoV-2 infection or an uninfected control (not recorded which).

The V gene is TRBV3-1, the J gene TRBJ1-5; D is uncertain. Germline loops: CDR1 LGHDT, CDR2 YNNKEL (reference sequence). The V and J ends lost 4 bases and 3 bases respectively, with 10 bases between them. The CDR3 is 14 amino acids. Here the CDR3 DNA reads TGTGCCAGCAGCCTCTTACCTAACAATCAGCCCCAGCATTTT. As protein: CASSLLPNNQPQHF.

The chain carries TRBV3-1 and TRBJ2-1, with unresolved D. Germline V lookup: CDR1 LGHDT, CDR2 YNNKEL (reference sequence). This CDR3 is 11 amino acids long. V was cut by 3 bases and J by 10 bases, with 7 bases left in between. The CDR3 reads CASSHSKEQFF. The CDR3 DNA is TGTGCCAGCAGCCATTCCAAGGAGCAGTTCTTC.

In this sample, this clonotype turned up many times. The V gene is TRBV12-3 or TRBV12-4, the J gene TRBJ1-5, with a tentative D call TRBD1 (5 bases). CDR3 length equals 15 residues. V was shortened by 3 bases and J by 2 bases, with 11 bases between the two germline ends. The CDR3 nucleotides read TGTGCCAGCAGTTTCGGGACCGCGGGCAATCAGCCCCAGCATTTT. Translated, it gives CASSFGTAGNQPQHF.

The gene calls are TRBV7-2 and TRBJ2-7; D is unclear. The V gene's germline CDR1 is SGHTA and CDR2 FQGNSA. The CDR3 extends over 16 amino acids. V was clipped by 2 bases and J by 4 bases, with 18 bases between them. CDR3 region: CASSLRRSPESYEQYF. In nucleotides, the CDR3 is TGTGCCAGCAGCTTACGTCGATCTCCGGAAAGTTACGAGCAGTACTTC.

This clonotype was recorded once. This may arise from a read error, as a much more abundant clone is one base away. The chain combines TRBV10-1 with TRBJ2-5; 10 bases line up with TRBD2. This CDR3 contains 14 residues. V shed 5 bases and J 2 bases; nucleotides not matched to a gene: 2. The germline V gene encodes CDR1 WNHNN and CDR2 SYGVQD (reference sequence). DNA for the CDR3: TGCGCCAGCAGTACTAGCGGGGTTCAAGAGACCCAGTACTTC. As protein: CASSTSGVQETQYF.

The chain employs TRBV11-2 and TRBJ2-5; D gene unclear. The V and J ends lost 1 base and 0 bases respectively, with 6 bases between them. Germline assignment: CDR1 SGHAT and CDR2 FQNNGV. The CDR3 is 14 residues long. The DNA of the CDR3 is TGTGCCAGCAGCTTAGGGCCGTACCAAGAGACCCAGTACTTC. Amino acid sequence: CASSLGPYQETQYF.

The J gene is TRBJ2-7, the V gene TRBV7-6, with D possibly being TRBD1 (6 bases). This CDR3 is built from 15 residues. Looked up from germline, CDR1 is SGHVS and CDR2 is FNYEAQ. Trimming removed 0 bases from V and 5 bases from J, with 14 bases in between. CDR3 sequence reads: CASSLAQGTMDEQYF. In nucleotides, the CDR3 is TGTGCCAGCAGCTTAGCGCAGGGGACAATGGACGAGCAGTACTTC.

This chain connects TRBV5-1 to TRBJ2-1, with 9 bases identical to TRBD2. This CDR3 is 18 amino acids long. CDR1 SGHRS and CDR2 YFSETQ come from the germline V gene. The V and J ends lost 0 bases and 0 bases, in that order; junction bases with no gene match: 7. In DNA form, the CDR3 reads TGCGCCAGCAGCTTGGGCGGAGCGGGGGGCCTCTCCTACAATGAGCAGTTCTTC. It codes for CASSLGGAGGLSYNEQFF.

This clonotype turned up a few times. V is TRBV29-1 and J is TRBJ2-5; D uncertain. This CDR3 contains 13 residues. V was clipped by 6 bases and J by 5 bases, with 16 bases between them. Germline V gene lookup returns CDR1 SQVTM and CDR2 ANQGSEA. CDR3 in DNA: TGCAGCGTGCAACCAAATGCCGGGGAGACCCAGTACTTC. This codes for CSVQPNAGETQYF. The full variable domain, in which reference TRBV29-1 and TRBJ2-5 provide the parts outside the CDR3, is SAVISQKPSRDICQRGTSLTIQCQVDSQVTMMFWYRQQPGQSLTLIATANQGSEATYESGFVIDKFPISRPNLTFSTLTVSNMSPEDSSIYLCSVQPNAGETQYFGPGTRLLVL.